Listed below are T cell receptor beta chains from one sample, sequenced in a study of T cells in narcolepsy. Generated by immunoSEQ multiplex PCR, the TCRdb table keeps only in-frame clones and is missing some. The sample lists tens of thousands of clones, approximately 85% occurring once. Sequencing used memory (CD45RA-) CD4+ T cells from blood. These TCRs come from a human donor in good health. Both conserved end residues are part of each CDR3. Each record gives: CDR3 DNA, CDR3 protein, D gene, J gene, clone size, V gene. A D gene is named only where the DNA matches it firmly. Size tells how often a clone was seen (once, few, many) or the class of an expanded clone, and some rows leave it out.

CDR3nt: TGTGCCACAGGGGGGAACAGGGTTGTTAATGAAAAACTGTTTTTT
CDR3aa: CATGGNRVVNEKLFF
d_gene: TRBD1
j_gene: TRBJ1-4
abundance: few
v_gene: TRBV28

CDR3nt: TGTGCCAGCAGCCCAACTAGCGGCAGCTCCTACGAGCAGTACTTC
CDR3aa: CASSPTSGSSYEQYF
d_gene: TRBD2
j_gene: TRBJ2-7
abundance: .
v_gene: TRBV4-2

CDR3nt: TGTGCCAGTAGCCTCCTGACAGGGTTGGACACTGAAGCTTTCTTT
CDR3aa: CASSLLTGLDTEAFF
d_gene: TRBD1
j_gene: TRBJ1-1
abundance: .
v_gene: TRBV19

CDR3nt: TGTGCCAGCAGTGAAACCGTGAACACTGAAGCTTTCTTT
CDR3aa: CASSETVNTEAFF
d_gene: .
j_gene: TRBJ1-1
abundance: .
v_gene: TRBV6-5

CDR3nt: TGTGCCAGCAGCATGGGACAGGGGGCACAAGAGACCCAGTACTTC
CDR3aa: CASSMGQGAQETQYF
d_gene: TRBD1
j_gene: TRBJ2-5
abundance: .
v_gene: TRBV7-2

CDR3nt: TGTGCCATCAGTGAGTCTGGCGGGGGCTACACCTTC
CDR3aa: CAISESGGGYTF
d_gene: .
j_gene: TRBJ1-2
abundance: .
v_gene: TRBV10-3

CDR3nt: TGTGCCAGCAGTGAATGGAACAGCTACAATGAGCAGTTCTTC
CDR3aa: CASSEWNSYNEQFF
d_gene: .
j_gene: TRBJ2-1
abundance: .
v_gene: TRBV2

CDR3nt: TGCAGCGTTTCGTGGCAGACCGCAGAGACCCAGTACTTC
CDR3aa: CSVSWQTAETQYF
d_gene: .
j_gene: TRBJ2-5
abundance: once
v_gene: TRBV29-1

CDR3nt: TGTGCCAGTAGTATATTCCCGGGACAACCCACAGATACGCAGTATTTT
CDR3aa: CASSIFPGQPTDTQYF
d_gene: .
j_gene: TRBJ2-3
abundance: .
v_gene: TRBV19

CDR3nt: TGTGCCAGCAGTGTTCCGGGACAGGGCGGGCATAATGAAAAACTGTTTTTT
CDR3aa: CASSVPGQGGHNEKLFF
d_gene: TRBD1
j_gene: TRBJ1-4
abundance: .
v_gene: TRBV2

CDR3nt: TGCAGCGTTGAATTAACCGGGGACGAGCAGTACTTC
CDR3aa: CSVELTGDEQYF
d_gene: .
j_gene: TRBJ2-7
abundance: few
v_gene: TRBV29-1

CDR3nt: TGTGCCAGCAGATTACAGGGGGCGGCAGATACGCAGTATTTT
CDR3aa: CASRLQGAADTQYF
d_gene: TRBD1
j_gene: TRBJ2-3
abundance: .
v_gene: TRBV6-5

CDR3nt: TGCGCCAGCAGCTTGGGCACCAGGGGATCGCTTGATGAAAAACTGTTTTTT
CDR3aa: CASSLGTRGSLDEKLFF
d_gene: .
j_gene: TRBJ1-4
abundance: .
v_gene: TRBV5-1

CDR3nt: TGTGCCAGCAGTCCGACTTTTCTGAGCTCCTACGAGCAGTACTTC
CDR3aa: CASSPTFLSSYEQYF
d_gene: .
j_gene: TRBJ2-7
abundance: .
v_gene: TRBV2

CDR3nt: TGTGCCAGCAGCTCTTCGCCAAATTCACCCCTCCACTTT
CDR3aa: CASSSSPNSPLHF
d_gene: .
j_gene: TRBJ1-6
abundance: few
v_gene: TRBV7-3

CDR3nt: TGTGCCAGCAGCGGGAGGGCACGGGAAGCTTTCTTT
CDR3aa: CASSGRAREAFF
d_gene: .
j_gene: TRBJ1-1
abundance: .
v_gene: TRBV5-6

CDR3nt: TGCAGCGTTGTTGTGGAAGGTGGGGGCCCCTACGAGCAGTACTTC
CDR3aa: CSVVVEGGGPYEQYF
d_gene: .
j_gene: TRBJ2-7
abundance: .
v_gene: TRBV29-1

CDR3nt: TGTGCCAGCCTTCGAAGCGCATTAGGGGGTTTTGGCTACACCTTC
CDR3aa: CASLRSALGGFGYTF
d_gene: .
j_gene: TRBJ1-2
abundance: once
v_gene: TRBV6-5

CDR3nt: TGTGCCAGCAGCCCACTCAGGGATACTGAAGCTTTCTTT
CDR3aa: CASSPLRDTEAFF
d_gene: .
j_gene: TRBJ1-1
abundance: .
v_gene: TRBV7-2

CDR3nt: TGTGCCAGTAGTATAACCAGGGGAACTGAAGCTTTCTTT
CDR3aa: CASSITRGTEAFF
d_gene: .
j_gene: TRBJ1-1
abundance: .
v_gene: TRBV19

CDR3nt: TGTGCCAGCAGGCCCGGGGGACGCTATGGCTACACCTTC
CDR3aa: CASRPGGRYGYTF
d_gene: .
j_gene: TRBJ1-2
abundance: .
v_gene: TRBV28

CDR3nt: TGTGCCAGTAGCACCTCGGGACCCGGCACAGATACGCAGTATTTT
CDR3aa: CASSTSGPGTDTQYF
d_gene: .
j_gene: TRBJ2-3
abundance: .
v_gene: TRBV19

CDR3nt: TGTGCCAGCAGCTTGACAGCTAGCTCCTACGAGCAGTACTTC
CDR3aa: CASSLTASSYEQYF
d_gene: .
j_gene: TRBJ2-7
abundance: .
v_gene: TRBV7-2

CDR3nt: TGCGCCAGCAGCCAAGATCTTCCGGGAAAGGTCCCTGAAGCTTTCTTT
CDR3aa: CASSQDLPGKVPEAFF
d_gene: .
j_gene: TRBJ1-1
abundance: few
v_gene: TRBV4-3

CDR3nt: TGTGCCAGCAGCTTGGCCGCCGGAGACTCCTTAAACTATGGCTACACCTTC
CDR3aa: CASSLAAGDSLNYGYTF
d_gene: .
j_gene: TRBJ1-2
abundance: .
v_gene: TRBV7-9

CDR3nt: TGTGCCAGCTCCAAGGATTGGAATGAAAAACTGTTTTTT
CDR3aa: CASSKDWNEKLFF
d_gene: .
j_gene: TRBJ1-4
abundance: .
v_gene: TRBV18

CDR3nt: TGTGCCAGCAGCGGTGGCGGGGGCTTTTCCTACAATGAGCAGTTCTTC
CDR3aa: CASSGGGGFSYNEQFF
d_gene: .
j_gene: TRBJ2-1
abundance: .
v_gene: TRBV5-4

CDR3nt: TGTGCCAGCAGCCAAGTAGCGGTAGGCATATATAATTCACCCCTCCACTTT
CDR3aa: CASSQVAVGIYNSPLHF
d_gene: .
j_gene: TRBJ1-6
abundance: once
v_gene: TRBV4-2

CDR3nt: TGTGCCAGCAGAAGTCTAACGCAAGCTTTCTTT
CDR3aa: CASRSLTQAFF
d_gene: .
j_gene: TRBJ1-1
abundance: .
v_gene: TRBV28

CDR3nt: TGTGCCAGCACCTTGACAGGGACCACAGATACGCAGTATTTT
CDR3aa: CASTLTGTTDTQYF
d_gene: TRBD1
j_gene: TRBJ2-3
abundance: few
v_gene: TRBV6-1

CDR3nt: TGTGCCAGCTCACCTACCGGGACCGGAGAGACCCAGTACTTC
CDR3aa: CASSPTGTGETQYF
d_gene: .
j_gene: TRBJ2-5
abundance: once
v_gene: TRBV18

CDR3nt: TGTGCCAGCAGTGGGGAGGTCATTGTCTTC
CDR3aa: CASSGEVIVF
d_gene: .
j_gene: TRBJ2-7
abundance: .
v_gene: TRBV25-1

CDR3nt: TGTGCCAGCGGATACGGCTACACCTTC
CDR3aa: CASGYGYTF
d_gene: .
j_gene: TRBJ1-2
abundance: .
v_gene: TRBV7-9

CDR3nt: TGTGCCAGCAGCTTAAGGTCTAGCCCCAACCAAGAGACCCAGTACTTC
CDR3aa: CASSLRSSPNQETQYF
d_gene: .
j_gene: TRBJ2-5
abundance: .
v_gene: TRBV7-9

CDR3nt: TGTGCCAGCATACGACAGGGGACCAGCGAGCAGTACTTC
CDR3aa: CASIRQGTSEQYF
d_gene: TRBD1
j_gene: TRBJ2-7
abundance: few
v_gene: TRBV2

CDR3nt: TGTGCCAGCAGCCCCGGAGGCACTAGTACGTCAGATACGCAGTATTTT
CDR3aa: CASSPGGTSTSDTQYF
d_gene: .
j_gene: TRBJ2-3
abundance: once
v_gene: TRBV14

CDR3nt: TGCGCCAGCAGGGGACAGGGCTCTGGAAACACCATATATTTT
CDR3aa: CASRGQGSGNTIYF
d_gene: TRBD1
j_gene: TRBJ1-3
abundance: once
v_gene: TRBV5-1

CDR3nt: TGTGCCACCAGCCGGCTCGGGGAATCCACCGGGGAGCTGTTTTTT
CDR3aa: CATSRLGESTGELFF
d_gene: .
j_gene: TRBJ2-2
abundance: .
v_gene: TRBV15

CDR3nt: TGCGCCAGCAGCCAAGCTTCAGGGGGGGTCGTGGTGTCGCAGTTCTTC
CDR3aa: CASSQASGGVVVSQFF
d_gene: .
j_gene: TRBJ2-1
abundance: .
v_gene: TRBV4-3

CDR3nt: TGTGCCACCAGCAGGGGATCTAGCACAGATACGCAGTATTTT
CDR3aa: CATSRGSSTDTQYF
d_gene: .
j_gene: TRBJ2-3
abundance: .
v_gene: TRBV15

CDR3nt: TGTGTGTCCCGGGTAAATTCCTACGAGCAGTACTTC
CDR3aa: CVSRVNSYEQYF
d_gene: .
j_gene: TRBJ2-7
abundance: once
v_gene: TRBV6-1

CDR3nt: TGTGCCAGCAGCCCAACTGCAGGGGCCCCAACCTACGAGCAGTACTTC
CDR3aa: CASSPTAGAPTYEQYF
d_gene: .
j_gene: TRBJ2-7
abundance: .
v_gene: TRBV7-3

CDR3nt: TGCGCCAGCAGCTTGGTGGGTAGCGGGAGGCGGCAGGTATACGAGCAGTACTTC
CDR3aa: CASSLVGSGRRQVYEQYF
d_gene: TRBD2
j_gene: TRBJ2-7
abundance: .
v_gene: TRBV5-1

CDR3nt: TGTGCCAGCAGTGAAACAGTCCTTGGCTACACCTTC
CDR3aa: CASSETVLGYTF
d_gene: .
j_gene: TRBJ1-2
abundance: once
v_gene: TRBV2

CDR3nt: TGTGCCAGCAGTGCAAGCGGGGAAGCAGATACGCAGTATTTT
CDR3aa: CASSASGEADTQYF
d_gene: TRBD2
j_gene: TRBJ2-3
abundance: .
v_gene: TRBV6-4

CDR3nt: TGTGCCAGTAGTACCAGGTCCTTTAACACCGGGGAGCTGTTTTTT
CDR3aa: CASSTRSFNTGELFF
d_gene: .
j_gene: TRBJ2-2
abundance: .
v_gene: TRBV19

CDR3nt: TGTGCCAGCAGTGAAACTAGCGGGATGGATTTGGATACGCAGTATTTT
CDR3aa: CASSETSGMDLDTQYF
d_gene: TRBD2
j_gene: TRBJ2-3
abundance: .
v_gene: TRBV28

CDR3nt: TGTGCCAGCAGTTTCCGGGACAGGGATGATGGCTACACCTTC
CDR3aa: CASSFRDRDDGYTF
d_gene: TRBD1
j_gene: TRBJ1-2
abundance: few
v_gene: TRBV2